This is a list of T cell receptor beta chains from one sample in a study of blood T cell repertoires in COVID-19. Using immunoSEQ multiplex PCR, the repertoire was profiled, and TCRdb retains in-frame clones only, with some absent. The sample lists 300,000 to 400,000 clones, roughly 90% occurring once. Sample: PBMCs or T cells enriched from blood (not recorded which). The receptors stem from a woman aged 30 to 39 who had recovered from COVID-19. Each CDR3 is given with its conserved first and last residue. Each record gives: D gene, clone size, V gene, J gene, CDR3 length, CDR3 protein, CDR3 DNA. The D gene is left open where the match is weak. Some rows have no size entry. The others give once, few or many, or a class for an expanded clone.

>TRBD1|.|TRBV18|TRBJ2-5|15
CASSPSGQGRETQYF
TGTGCCAGCTCACCTTCCGGACAGGGGAGAGAGACCCAGTACTTC
>.|.|TRBV12-5|TRBJ1-2|15
CASGLAQRVAYGYTF
TGTGCTAGTGGTTTGGCTCAAAGGGTAGCGTATGGCTACACCTTC
>TRBD2|.|TRBV29-1|TRBJ2-5|15
CSVERVAGGRETQYF
TGCAGCGTTGAAAGAGTCGCGGGGGGGCGAGAGACCCAGTACTTC
>.|.|TRBV28|TRBJ2-1|15
CASTMLGGGRREQFF
TGTGCCAGCACCATGTTAGGGGGGGGACGGCGGGAGCAGTTCTTC
>TRBD1|.|TRBV9|TRBJ1-6|14
CASKQGTSDSPLHF
TGTGCCAGCAAACAGGGGACTTCCGATTCACCCCTCCACTTT
>TRBD2|.|TRBV20-1|TRBJ2-3|15
CSASSGGAPTDTQYF
TGCAGTGCTAGTAGCGGGGGGGCTCCCACAGATACGCAGTATTTT
>.|.|TRBV6-5|TRBJ1-5|12
CASGQGHQPQHF
TGTGCCAGCGGCCAGGGGCATCAGCCCCAGCATTTT
>.|.|TRBV5-8|TRBJ1-2|13
CASRPTGIYGYTF
TGTGCCAGCAGACCGACGGGAATTTATGGCTACACCTTC
>.|once|TRBV19|TRBJ2-3|13
CASSRAIQDTQYF
TGTGCCAGTAGTAGGGCTATTCAGGATACGCAGTATTTT
>.|few|TRBV28|TRBJ2-1|13
CASSRGNYNEQFF
TGTGCCAGCAGTCGGGGGAACTACAATGAGCAGTTCTTC
>.|.|TRBV19|TRBJ2-5|15
CASGRKDQGLETQYF
TGTGCCAGTGGAAGGAAGGACCAGGGATTGGAGACCCAGTACTTC
>.|.|TRBV12-3/TRBV12-4|TRBJ1-2|13
CASYSTASYGYTF
TGTGCCAGTTACAGCACGGCCTCATATGGCTACACCTTC
>.|once|TRBV7-9|TRBJ1-5|14
CASSSGGGNQPQHF
TGTGCCAGCAGCAGCGGGGGGGGGAATCAGCCCCAGCATTTT
>.|.|TRBV6-5|TRBJ1-6|14
CASSPRVADSPLHF
TGTGCCAGCAGTCCCCGAGTCGCGGATTCACCCCTCCACTTT
>TRBD1|.|TRBV5-6|TRBJ2-2|16
CASSPTDRAGTGELFF
TGTGCCAGCAGCCCGACAGACAGGGCTGGGACCGGGGAGCTGTTTTTT
>.|.|TRBV6-5|TRBJ2-5|13
CASSLTGMETQYF
TGTGCCAGCAGTCTGACAGGAATGGAGACCCAGTACTTC
>.|.|TRBV19|TRBJ1-5|14
CASNGRATNQPQHF
TGTGCCAGTAATGGCAGGGCAACCAATCAGCCCCAGCATTTT
>TRBD1|.|TRBV16|TRBJ1-1|17
CASSQVYRGRMNTEAFF
TGTGCCAGCAGCCAGGTTTACAGGGGGCGTATGAACACTGAAGCTTTCTTT
>TRBD1|.|TRBV7-2|TRBJ2-3|18
CASSLVVGTGALTDTQYF
TGTGCCAGCAGCTTAGTGGTGGGGACAGGGGCTCTCACAGATACGCAGTATTTT
>TRBD2|.|TRBV30|TRBJ2-5|15
CAWSYSGGAGETQYF
TGTGCCTGGAGCTATAGCGGGGGGGCCGGGGAGACCCAGTACTTC
>.|.|TRBV12-3/TRBV12-4|TRBJ1-3|13
CASSQFSGNTIYF
TGTGCCAGCAGCCAGTTCTCTGGAAACACCATATATTTT
>TRBD1|.|TRBV19|TRBJ1-6|15
CASNRTGKMFSPLHF
TGTGCCAGTAACCGGACAGGGAAAATGTTTTCACCCCTCCACTTT
>.|.|TRBV18|TRBJ2-2|16
CASSPPGSWSTGELFF
TGTGCCAGCTCACCACCTGGGTCGTGGAGCACCGGGGAGCTGTTTTTT
>TRBD1|.|TRBV24-1|TRBJ2-1|13
CATSDWTGSEQFF
TGTGCCACCAGTGATTGGACAGGGAGCGAGCAGTTCTTC
>TRBD1|.|TRBV27|TRBJ1-1|16
CASSPYRGRVYTEAFF
TGTGCCAGCAGTCCATACAGGGGTAGGGTTTACACTGAAGCTTTCTTT
>.|.|TRBV11-2|TRBJ2-7|17
CASSLGQGFTYSYEQYF
TGTGCCAGCAGCTTGGGACAAGGGTTCACTTACTCCTACGAGCAGTACTTC
>TRBD1|.|TRBV19|TRBJ1-2|13
CASRSTGNYGYTF
TGTGCCAGTAGGTCGACAGGGAACTATGGCTACACCTTC
>.|once|TRBV28|TRBJ1-4|12
CASLSRGEKLFF
TGTGCCAGCCTTTCCAGGGGTGAAAAACTGTTTTTT
>.|.|TRBV6-5|TRBJ1-1|11
CASSSGAEAFF
TGTGCCAGCAGTTCAGGGGCTGAAGCTTTCTTT
>.|.|TRBV6-1|TRBJ1-2|13
CASSEPQGGDYTF
TGTGCCAGCAGTGAACCCCAGGGAGGGGACTACACCTTC
>.|.|TRBV7-9|TRBJ1-4|14
CASSSLTTNEKLFF
TGTGCCAGCAGCTCCCTAACAACTAATGAAAAACTGTTTTTT
>TRBD2|.|TRBV4-1|TRBJ2-2|13
CASSQGEGRGLFF
TGCGCCAGCAGCCAAGGGGAAGGGAGGGGGCTGTTTTTT
>TRBD1|.|TRBV7-9|TRBJ1-4|16
CASSLGEGQGEEKLFF
TGTGCCAGCAGCTTAGGGGAGGGACAGGGAGAGGAAAAACTGTTTTTT
>TRBD1|.|TRBV27|TRBJ2-5|17
CASSLRARTGGQETQYF
TGTGCCAGCAGTTTAAGGGCGCGGACAGGGGGCCAAGAGACCCAGTACTTC
>.|.|TRBV20-1|TRBJ1-1|11
CSARGGAEAFF
TGCAGTGCTCGCGGGGGGGCTGAAGCTTTCTTT
>.|.|TRBV7-9|TRBJ2-1|13
CASRDGTYNEQFF
TGTGCCAGCAGAGACGGGACTTACAATGAGCAGTTCTTC
>.|.|TRBV4-1|TRBJ1-1|14
CASSRSLQNTEAFF
TGCGCCAGCAGCCGATCACTGCAGAACACTGAAGCTTTCTTT
>.|.|TRBV30|TRBJ2-5|15
CAWTQKDKPGETQYF
TGTGCCTGGACACAGAAAGACAAGCCGGGGGAGACCCAGTACTTC
>TRBD2|.|TRBV5-4|TRBJ2-7|16
CASSLGTSGGLFEQYF
TGTGCCAGCAGCTTGGGGACTAGCGGGGGATTGTTCGAGCAGTACTTC
>TRBD1|once|TRBV28|TRBJ1-5|14
CASSTQGVNQPQHF
TGTGCCAGCAGCACACAGGGGGTGAATCAGCCCCAGCATTTT
>.|once|TRBV10-3|TRBJ2-2|15
CAISENPGVAGELFF
TGTGCCATCAGTGAAAACCCAGGGGTGGCCGGGGAGCTGTTTTTT
>TRBD1|few|TRBV30|TRBJ1-1|15
CALKTRQGRDTEAFF
TGTGCCTTAAAAACCCGACAGGGAAGGGACACTGAAGCTTTCTTT